Listed here are 8 T cell receptor beta chains from one sample, sequenced in a study of blood T cells in healthy people across ages. The second PCR ran roughly 7 to 11 cycles with a sample-barcoded 5' primer and J-beta primers. TCRdb recomputed calls from the 5' RACE reads with MiXCR, one row per CDR3 protein. Of 1.4 million or so distinct CDR3 sequences in the sample, 40% to 45% were seen once. The sample comprised blood. All receptors come from a woman aged 18-35 years in good health.

This clonotype was recorded many times. The V and J genes are TRBV7-2 and TRBJ1-2; D gene ambiguous. This CDR3 contains 13 residues. Trimming took off 1 base at V and 4 bases at J, with 7 bases between the two ends. Germline V gene data show CDR1 as SGHTA and CDR2 as FQGNSA. This CDR3 is CASSLGIGYGYTF. CDR3 DNA: TGTGCCAGCAGCTTAGGTATAGGCTATGGCTACACCTTC.

The rearrangement joins TRBV20-1 to TRBJ2-1, with 8 bases that match TRBD1. The DNA end is a closer match to TRBJ2-7, so the J assignment may be wrong. CDR3 length equals 14 residues. Germline CDR1 is DFQATT and CDR2 is SNEGSKA (reference sequence). The CDR3 here is CSATTGASYNEQYF. CDR3 DNA: TGCAGTGCTACGACAGGGGCGTCGTACAATGAGCAGTACTTC.

Points on this clonotype: The junction and the germline gene differ at one end; a read error may be behind it. The chain is built from TRBV5-1 and TRBJ2-7; tentatively, D is TRBD1 or TRBD2 (5 bases each). The germline CDR1 and CDR2 sequences are SGHRS and YFSETQ. CDR3 size: 15 residues. The CDR3 protein is CASSTRDAGSHEQYF. CDR3 DNA sequence: TGCGCCAGCAGCACCCGGGACGCCGGCTCCCACGAGCAGTACTTC.

The chain recombines TRBV9 with TRBJ2-1, with D perhaps matching TRBD1 or TRBD2 (6 bases each). V was shortened by 0 bases and J by 7 bases, with 11 bases between the two germline ends. Germline assignment: CDR1 SGDLS and CDR2 YYNGEE. CDR3 size: 14 residues. CDR3 in amino acids: CASSVAGAGNEQFF. Written as DNA, the CDR3 is TGTGCCAGCAGCGTAGCGGGGGCGGGGAATGAGCAGTTCTTC.

The chain combines TRBV7-9 with TRBJ2-2; 12 nucleotides align to TRBD1. V dropped 5 bases and J dropped 10; count of bases not matched to a gene: 17. The germline CDR1 and CDR2 sequences are SEHNR and FQNEAQ (reference sequence). The CDR3 spans 18 residues. Here the CDR3 reads CASSQSGRGTGGHLELFF. In nucleotides, the CDR3 is TGTGCCAGCAGCCAGTCTGGCCGAGGGACAGGGGGCCACTTGGAGCTGTTTTTT.

This clonotype was detected once. The rearrangement links TRBV7-2 to TRBJ2-5; D could derive from TRBD1 or TRBD2 (5 bases each). The CDR3 loop spans 13 amino acids. The germline V gene has CDR1 SGHTA and CDR2 FQGNSA. The V gene lost 7 bases and the J gene lost 10 bases, with 19 bases spanning the gap. DNA for the CDR3: TGTGCCAGCACCTATTGGGGGTTGCGAGGCCAGTACTTC. It encodes CASTYWGLRGQYF.

The chain joins TRBV5-4 to TRBJ2-1; TRBD2 agrees at 12 bases. This CDR3 has 16 residues. Germline CDR1 and CDR2: SGHNT and YYREEE (reference sequence). V lost 3 bases and J lost 6; bases outside the gene matches: 7. CDR3 region: CASSSPRLAGVNEQFF. CDR3 DNA sequence: TGTGCCAGCAGCTCCCCTCGACTAGCGGGAGTCAATGAGCAGTTCTTC.

The chain combines TRBV9 with TRBJ1-1; perhaps TRBD1 as D (5 bases). Germline V gene sequence: CDR1 SGDLS, CDR2 YYNGEE. This CDR3 has 15 residues. Trimming took 3 bases from V and 0 from J, leaving 12 bases between them. CDR3 bases: TGTGCCAGCAGCGCCCGGGACGGTCTGAACACTGAAGCTTTCTTT. This codes for CASSARDGLNTEAFF. Full variable domain (outside the CDR3, taken from reference TRBV9 and TRBJ1-1): DSGVTQTPKHLITATGQRVTLRCSPRSGDLSVYWYQQSLDQGLQFLIQYYNGEERAKGNILERFSAQQFPDLHSELNLSSLELGDSALYFCASSARDGLNTEAFFGQGTRLTVV.